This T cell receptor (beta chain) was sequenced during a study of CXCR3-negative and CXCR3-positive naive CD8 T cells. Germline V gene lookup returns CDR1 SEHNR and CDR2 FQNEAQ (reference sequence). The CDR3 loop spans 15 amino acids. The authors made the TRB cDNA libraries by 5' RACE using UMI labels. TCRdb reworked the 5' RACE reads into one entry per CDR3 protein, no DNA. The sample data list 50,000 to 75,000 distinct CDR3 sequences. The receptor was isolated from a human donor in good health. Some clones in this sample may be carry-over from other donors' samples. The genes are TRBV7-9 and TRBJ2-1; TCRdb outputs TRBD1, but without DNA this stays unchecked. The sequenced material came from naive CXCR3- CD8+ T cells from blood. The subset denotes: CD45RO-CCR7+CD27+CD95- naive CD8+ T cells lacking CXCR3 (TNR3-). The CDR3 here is CACSFRQGETHEQFF.